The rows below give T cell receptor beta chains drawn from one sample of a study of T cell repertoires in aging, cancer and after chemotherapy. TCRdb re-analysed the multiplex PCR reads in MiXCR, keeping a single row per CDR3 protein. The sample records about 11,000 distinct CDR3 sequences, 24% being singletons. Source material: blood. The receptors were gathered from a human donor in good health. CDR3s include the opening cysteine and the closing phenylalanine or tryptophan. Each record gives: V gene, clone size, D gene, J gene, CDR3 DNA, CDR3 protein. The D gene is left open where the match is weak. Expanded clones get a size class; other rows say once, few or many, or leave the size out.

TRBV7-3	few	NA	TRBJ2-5	TGTGCCAGCAGCCCCAGGGGGGCCCAGACGACCCAGTACTTC	CASSPRGAQTTQYF
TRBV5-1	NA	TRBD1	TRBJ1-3	TGCGCCAGCGCCTCAGGGGGCTCTGGAAACACCATATATTTT	CASASGGSGNTIYF
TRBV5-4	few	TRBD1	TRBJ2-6	TGTGCCAGCAGCTTACCGGGACAGGGTTTATACGGGGCCAACGTCCTGACTTTC	CASSLPGQGLYGANVLTF
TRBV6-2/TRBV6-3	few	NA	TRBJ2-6	TGTGCCAGCAGTTACGAGGGGGATGGGGCCAACGTCCTGACTTTC	CASSYEGDGANVLTF
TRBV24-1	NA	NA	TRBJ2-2	TGTGCCACCAGTGTCGCAGGAGTTAAGAACACCGGGGAGCTGTTTTTT	CATSVAGVKNTGELFF
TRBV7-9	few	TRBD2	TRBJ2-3	TGTGCCAGCAGCCTACTCTCGGGCGGGGGTGGGAATACGCAGTATTTT	CASSLLSGGGGNTQYF
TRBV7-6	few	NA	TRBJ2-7	TGTGCCAGCAGCCCGGGGCTAGAGAACTACGAGCAGTACTTC	CASSPGLENYEQYF
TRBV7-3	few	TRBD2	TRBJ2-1	TGTGCCAGCAGCTTTCGCGGGGGGGAGCAGTTCTTC	CASSFRGGEQFF
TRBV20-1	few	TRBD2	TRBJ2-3	TGCAGTGCTATGTTAGCGGGGGGGGAAGATACGCAGTATTTT	CSAMLAGGEDTQYF
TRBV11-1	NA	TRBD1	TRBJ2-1	TGTGCCAGCAGCCCCAAGACAGGGGGCTTGGACAATGAGCAGTTCTTC	CASSPKTGGLDNEQFF
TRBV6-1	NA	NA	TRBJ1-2	TGTGCCAGCAGTGCGTGGGAGGGGCGTATTTATGGCTACACCTTC	CASSAWEGRIYGYTF
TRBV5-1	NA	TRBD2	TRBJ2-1	TGCGCCAGCAGCTTGTTGGCTAGCGGGGATAATGAGCAGTTCTTC	CASSLLASGDNEQFF
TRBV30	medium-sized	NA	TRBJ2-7	TGTGCCTGGAGTGTAGGAGGGGAAGCCTACGAGCAGTACTTC	CAWSVGGEAYEQYF
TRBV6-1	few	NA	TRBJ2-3	TGTGCCAGCACCCGGTCCCCCACAGATACGCAGTATTTT	CASTRSPTDTQYF
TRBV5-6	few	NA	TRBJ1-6	TGTGCCAGCAGCCCGGGTGGGGGTTTAGGTTATAATTCACCCCTCCACTTT	CASSPGGGLGYNSPLHF
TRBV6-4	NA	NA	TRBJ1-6	TGTGTCAGCAGTTTTCCCGATTCACCCCTCCACTTT	CVSSFPDSPLHF
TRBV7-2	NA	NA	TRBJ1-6	TGTGCCAGCAGCTTATCGTTTGGGCCAGGGAGCTCCTATAATTCACCCCTCCACTTT	CASSLSFGPGSSYNSPLHF
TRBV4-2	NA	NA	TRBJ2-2	TGTGCCAGCAGCCAAGGGCCGGGTGCGAACACCGGGGAGCTGTTTTTT	CASSQGPGANTGELFF
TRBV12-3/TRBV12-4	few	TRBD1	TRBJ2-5	TGTGCCAGCAGACCGGGACAGGGGCTCCAAGAGACCCAGTACTTC	CASRPGQGLQETQYF
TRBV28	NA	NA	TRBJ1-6	TGTGCCAGCAGCTCGTTTACAGTATCCAATTCACCCCTCCACTTT	CASSSFTVSNSPLHF
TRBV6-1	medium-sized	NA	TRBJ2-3	TGTGCCAGCAGTGAAACCCCATCCCCCCTCAGCACAGATACGCAGTATTTT	CASSETPSPLSTDTQYF
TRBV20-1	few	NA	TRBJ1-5	TGCAGTGCTCAGCAGGGAGGTCAGCCCCAGCATTTT	CSAQQGGQPQHF
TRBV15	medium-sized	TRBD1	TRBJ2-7	TGTGCCACCAGTAACTCCGGGACAGGCCTCTACGAGCAGTACTTC	CATSNSGTGLYEQYF
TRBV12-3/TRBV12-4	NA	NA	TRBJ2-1	TGTGCCAGCAGCGACGGGCTAGGAGTTGGTGAGCAGTTCTTC	CASSDGLGVGEQFF
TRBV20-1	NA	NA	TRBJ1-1	TGCAGTGCTAGAGGGGCGGGGTTAACTCAAGGTGGCACTGAAGCTTTCTTT	CSARGAGLTQGGTEAFF
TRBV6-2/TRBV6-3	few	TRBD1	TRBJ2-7	TGTGCCAGCAGTAGACAGGGGTTGTTCTACGAGCAGTACTTC	CASSRQGLFYEQYF
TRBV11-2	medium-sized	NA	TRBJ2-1	TGTGCCAGCAGCTTATCAGGCGGCAATGAGCAGTTCTTC	CASSLSGGNEQFF
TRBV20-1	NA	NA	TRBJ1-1	TGCAGTGCTAGGTCTAGGGTGAACACTGAAGCTTTCTTT	CSARSRVNTEAFF
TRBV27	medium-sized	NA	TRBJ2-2	TGTGCCAGCACCCCGCTGGGCTTGGCCGGGGAGCTGTTTTTT	CASTPLGLAGELFF
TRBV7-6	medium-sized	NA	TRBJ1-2	TGTGCCAGCAGCTTAGCGGTGAGAGGCCAGGGCTATGGCTACACCTTC	CASSLAVRGQGYGYTF
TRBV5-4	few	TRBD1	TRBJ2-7	TGTGCCAGCAGCCCCGCCGGGACAGTCAGCTCCTACGAGCAGTACTTC	CASSPAGTVSSYEQYF
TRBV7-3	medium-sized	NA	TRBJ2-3	TGTGCCAGCAGCTTAACGGCCAGCACAGATACGCAGTATTTT	CASSLTASTDTQYF
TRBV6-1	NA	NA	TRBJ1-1	TGTGCCAGCAGTGGACAGATAGGTAAGACTGAAGCTTTCTTT	CASSGQIGKTEAFF
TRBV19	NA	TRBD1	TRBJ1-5	TGTGCCAGTAGTATAAAACAGGGGAGGAATCAGCCCCAGCATTTT	CASSIKQGRNQPQHF
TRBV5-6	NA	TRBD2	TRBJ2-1	TGTGCCAGCAGCTTGGGGCGGGGGGCCTACAATGAGCAGTTCTTC	CASSLGRGAYNEQFF
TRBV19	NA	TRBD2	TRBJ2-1	TGTGCCAGTAGTATAGAGGGGACTAGCGGGGGGGACAATGAGCAGTTCTTC	CASSIEGTSGGDNEQFF
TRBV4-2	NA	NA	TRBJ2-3	TGTGCCAGCAGCCAAGAGTCTAGCCCCACAGATACGCAGTATTTT	CASSQESSPTDTQYF
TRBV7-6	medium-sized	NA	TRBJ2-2	TGTGCCAGCAGCTTAGGGGCCGGGGAGCTGTTTTTT	CASSLGAGELFF
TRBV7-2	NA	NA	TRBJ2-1	TGCGCCAGCAGCTTGAATGCCCAGAACAATGAGCAGTTCTTC	CASSLNAQNNEQFF
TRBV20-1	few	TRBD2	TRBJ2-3	TGCAGTGCTAGGTGGGGCGGGGGGGCATCAGATACGCAGTATTTT	CSARWGGGASDTQYF
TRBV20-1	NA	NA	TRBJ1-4	TGCAGTGCCTCGGGGGCGAATGAAAAACTGTTTTTT	CSASGANEKLFF
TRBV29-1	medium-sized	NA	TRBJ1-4	TGCAGCGTGGGGGACCGAGAAAAACTGTTTTTT	CSVGDREKLFF
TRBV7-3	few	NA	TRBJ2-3	TGTGCCAGCAGCACGACAGGCGGGGCGCAGTATTTT	CASSTTGGAQYF
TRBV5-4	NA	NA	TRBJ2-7	TGTGCCAGCAGCTCGGGACTTAGTGCCTCCTACGAGCAGTACTTC	CASSSGLSASYEQYF
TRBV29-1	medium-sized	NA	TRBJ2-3	TGCAGCGTTGATCTAGGGATCTCAGATACGCAGTATTTT	CSVDLGISDTQYF
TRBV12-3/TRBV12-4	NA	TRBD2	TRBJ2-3	TGTGCCAGCAGTCTTCGGGTCGGGGGGGCACCTTTTCACGGGCAGTATTTT	CASSLRVGGAPFHGQYF
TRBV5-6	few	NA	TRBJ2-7	TGTGCCAGCAGCTTAAGGGGGCGGGATTCTCGCGAGCAGTACTTC	CASSLRGRDSREQYF
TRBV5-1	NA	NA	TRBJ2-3	TGCGCCAGCAGCTTTTCGGGACTCAACACAGATACGCAGTATTTT	CASSFSGLNTDTQYF
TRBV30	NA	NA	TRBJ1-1	TGTGCCTGGAGTGTAAGGGGGATGAACACTGAAGCTTTCTTT	CAWSVRGMNTEAFF
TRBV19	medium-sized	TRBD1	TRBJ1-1	TGTGCCAGTAGCCAGGACAGGGGGCGCGAAGCTTTCTTT	CASSQDRGREAFF
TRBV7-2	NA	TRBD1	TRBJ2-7	TGTGCCAGCAGCTTTGGTAGTGGGACAGCCCAGGCCTACGAGCAGTACTTC	CASSFGSGTAQAYEQYF
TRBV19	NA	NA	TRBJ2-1	TGTGCCAGTAGTACCCCTGGGACTGCGGCCTACAATGAGCAGTTCTTC	CASSTPGTAAYNEQFF